This T cell receptor beta chain derives from a study of blood T cells in healthy people across ages. Study-wide background: Template switching caught about one barcoded beta molecule for each two T cells. Findings of the study overall: Aged donors had fewer naive CD4+ cells and lower diversity than long-lived donors. Naive and antigen-experienced cells were not separated, limiting conclusive comparison.

A word on this clonotype: Antigen specificity is unknown.

Germline V gives CDR1 DFQATT, CDR2 SNEGSKA (reference sequence). The germline V and J ends were trimmed by 0 bases and 5 bases, with 11 bases remaining between them. The CDR3 totals 14 residues. The use of a sample-barcoded 5' primer and a J-beta primer mix characterized a second PCR of roughly 6 to 11 cycles. Each TCR beta cDNA got a 12-nucleotide random molecular identifier. TCRdb reprocessed the 5' RACE reads with MiXCR, giving one entry per CDR3 protein. The sample includes roughly 1.4 million distinct CDR3 sequences, 45% to 70% of them seen just once. The sequenced sample consisted of blood. This clonotype was sampled from a man younger than 35 in good health. J is TRBJ2-4 and V is TRBV20-1, with a tentative D call TRBD1 (6 bases). The CDR3, as DNA: TGCAGTGCTAGAGACGGGGACACTGAAAACATTCAGTACTTC. Its protein product is CSARDGDTENIQYF.